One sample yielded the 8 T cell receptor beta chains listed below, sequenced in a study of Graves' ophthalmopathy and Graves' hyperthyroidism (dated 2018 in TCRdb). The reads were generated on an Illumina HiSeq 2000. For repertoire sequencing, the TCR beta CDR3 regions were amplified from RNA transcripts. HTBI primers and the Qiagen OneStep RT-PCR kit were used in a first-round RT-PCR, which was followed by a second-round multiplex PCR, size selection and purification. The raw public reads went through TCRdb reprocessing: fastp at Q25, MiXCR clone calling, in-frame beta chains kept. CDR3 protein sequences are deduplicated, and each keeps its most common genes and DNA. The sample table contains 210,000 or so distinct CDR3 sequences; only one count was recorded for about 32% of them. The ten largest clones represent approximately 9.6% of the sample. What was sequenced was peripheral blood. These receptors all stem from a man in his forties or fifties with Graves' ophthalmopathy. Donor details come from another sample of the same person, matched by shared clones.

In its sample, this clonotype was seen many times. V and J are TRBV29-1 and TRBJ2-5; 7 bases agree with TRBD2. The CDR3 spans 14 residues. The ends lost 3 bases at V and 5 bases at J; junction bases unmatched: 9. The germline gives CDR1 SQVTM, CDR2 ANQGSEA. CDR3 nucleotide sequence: TGCAGCGTTGATCTTGCGGGAGTGGGGGAGACCCAGTACTTC. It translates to CSVDLAGVGETQYF.

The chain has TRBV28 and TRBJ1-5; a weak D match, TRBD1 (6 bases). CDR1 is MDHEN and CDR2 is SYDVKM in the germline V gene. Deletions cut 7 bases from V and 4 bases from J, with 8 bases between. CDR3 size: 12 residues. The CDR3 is CASNRENQPQHF. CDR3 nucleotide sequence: TGTGCCAGCAACAGGGAAAATCAGCCCCAGCATTTT.

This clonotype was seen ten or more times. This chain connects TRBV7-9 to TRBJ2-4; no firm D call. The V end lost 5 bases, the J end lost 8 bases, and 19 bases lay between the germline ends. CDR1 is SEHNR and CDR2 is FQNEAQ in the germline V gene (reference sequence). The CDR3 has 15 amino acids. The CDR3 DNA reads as TGTGCCAGCAGCCTAACAAGCGACCCTATGGACATTCAGTACTTC. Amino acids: CASSLTSDPMDIQYF.

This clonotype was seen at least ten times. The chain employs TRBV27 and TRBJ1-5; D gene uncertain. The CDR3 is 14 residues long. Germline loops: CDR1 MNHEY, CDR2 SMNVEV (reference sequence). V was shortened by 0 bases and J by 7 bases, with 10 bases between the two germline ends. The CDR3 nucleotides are TGTGCCAGCAGTTTATCGCCGTTCGGCCAGCCCCAGCATTTT. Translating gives CASSLSPFGQPQHF.

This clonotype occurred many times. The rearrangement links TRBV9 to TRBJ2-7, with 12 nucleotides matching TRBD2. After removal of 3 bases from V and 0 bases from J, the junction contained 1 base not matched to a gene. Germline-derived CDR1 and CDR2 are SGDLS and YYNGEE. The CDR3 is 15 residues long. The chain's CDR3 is CASSATSGSSYEQYF. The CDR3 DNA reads TGTGCCAGCAGCGCGACTAGCGGGAGCTCCTACGAGCAGTACTTC.

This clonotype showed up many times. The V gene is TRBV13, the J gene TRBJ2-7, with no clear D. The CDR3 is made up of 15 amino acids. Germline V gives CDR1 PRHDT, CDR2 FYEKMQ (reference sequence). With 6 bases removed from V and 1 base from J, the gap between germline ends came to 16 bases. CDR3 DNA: TGTGCCAGCAGAAATTCCGAGGCCACTTCCTACGAGCAGTACTTC. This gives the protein CASRNSEATSYEQYF.

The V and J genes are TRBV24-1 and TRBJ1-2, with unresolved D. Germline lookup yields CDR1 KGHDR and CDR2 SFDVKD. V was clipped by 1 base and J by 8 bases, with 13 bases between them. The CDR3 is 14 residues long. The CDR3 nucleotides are TGTGCCACCAGTGATTTACGGCATACCGGGGGCTACACCTTC. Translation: CATSDLRHTGGYTF.

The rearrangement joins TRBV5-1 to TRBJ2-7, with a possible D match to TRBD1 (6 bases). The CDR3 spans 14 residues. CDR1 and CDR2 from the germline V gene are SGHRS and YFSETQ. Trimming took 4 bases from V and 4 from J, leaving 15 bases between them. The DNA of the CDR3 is TGCGCCAGCAGCGGGGGTACAGGGTTGTACGAGCAGTACTTC. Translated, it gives CASSGGTGLYEQYF.